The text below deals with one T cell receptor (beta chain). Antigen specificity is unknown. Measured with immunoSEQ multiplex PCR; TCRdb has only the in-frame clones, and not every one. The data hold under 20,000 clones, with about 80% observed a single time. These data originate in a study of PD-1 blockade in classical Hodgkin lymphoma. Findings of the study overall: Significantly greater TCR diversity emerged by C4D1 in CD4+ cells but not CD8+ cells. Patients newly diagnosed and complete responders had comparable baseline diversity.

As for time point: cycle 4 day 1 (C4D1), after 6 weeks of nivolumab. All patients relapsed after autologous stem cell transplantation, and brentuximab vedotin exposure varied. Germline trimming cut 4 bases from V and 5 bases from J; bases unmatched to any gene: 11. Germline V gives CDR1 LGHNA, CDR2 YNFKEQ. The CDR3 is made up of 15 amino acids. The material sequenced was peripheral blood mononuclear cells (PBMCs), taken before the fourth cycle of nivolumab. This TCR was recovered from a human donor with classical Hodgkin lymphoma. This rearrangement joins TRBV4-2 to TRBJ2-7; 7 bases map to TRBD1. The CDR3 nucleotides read TGTGCCAGCAGCCCCACCCATGGGACAGAAAACGAGCAGTACTTC. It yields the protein CASSPTHGTENEQYF.